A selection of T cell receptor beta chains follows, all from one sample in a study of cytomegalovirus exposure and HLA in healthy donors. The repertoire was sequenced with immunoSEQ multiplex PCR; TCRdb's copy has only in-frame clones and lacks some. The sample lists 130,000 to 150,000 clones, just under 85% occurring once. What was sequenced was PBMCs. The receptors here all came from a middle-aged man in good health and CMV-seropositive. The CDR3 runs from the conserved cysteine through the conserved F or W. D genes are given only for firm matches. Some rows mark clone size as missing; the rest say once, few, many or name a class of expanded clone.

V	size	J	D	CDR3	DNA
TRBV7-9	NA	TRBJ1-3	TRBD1	CASSFSDRGLNTIYF	TGTGCCAGCAGCTTCAGCGACAGGGGTCTAAACACCATATATTTT
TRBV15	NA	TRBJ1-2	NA	CATGEETDGYTF	TGTGCCACCGGGGAGGAGACGGATGGCTACACCTTC
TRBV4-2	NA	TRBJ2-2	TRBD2	CASSQDLQREDIGELFF	TGTGCCAGCAGCCAAGATCTTCAGCGGGAGGACATCGGGGAGCTGTTTTTT
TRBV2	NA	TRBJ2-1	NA	CASNRLTTNEQFF	TGTGCCAGCAACCGGTTGACTACAAATGAGCAGTTCTTC
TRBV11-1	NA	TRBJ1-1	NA	CASSLGWGGTEAFF	TGTGCCAGCAGCTTAGGATGGGGCGGCACTGAAGCTTTCTTT
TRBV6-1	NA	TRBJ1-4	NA	CASSTGNGKLFF	TGTGCCAGCAGCACAGGGAACGGAAAACTGTTTTTT
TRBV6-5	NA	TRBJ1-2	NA	CASSSPRVYGYTF	TGTGCCAGCAGTTCGCCTCGGGTCTATGGCTACACCTTC
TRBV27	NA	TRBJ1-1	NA	CASSARTANTEAFF	TGTGCCAGCAGTGCCCGGACAGCGAACACTGAAGCTTTCTTT
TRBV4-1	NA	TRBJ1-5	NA	CASSQESGGSQPQHF	TGCGCCAGCAGCCAAGAATCGGGGGGAAGTCAGCCCCAGCATTTT
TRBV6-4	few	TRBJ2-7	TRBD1	CASAGTALYEQYF	TGTGCCAGCGCCGGGACAGCCCTTTACGAGCAGTACTTC
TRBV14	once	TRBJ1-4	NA	CASSQAALGEKLFF	TGTGCCAGCAGCCAAGCGGCCCTCGGGGAAAAACTGTTTTTT
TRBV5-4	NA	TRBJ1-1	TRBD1	CASSPNRGRAEAFF	TGTGCCAGCAGCCCGAACAGGGGTCGGGCTGAAGCTTTCTTT
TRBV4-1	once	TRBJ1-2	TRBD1	CASSREDRGDYYGYTF	TGCGCCAGCAGCCGAGAAGACAGGGGGGATTACTATGGCTACACCTTC
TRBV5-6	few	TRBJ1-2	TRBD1	CASSLLTGGSYTF	TGTGCCAGCAGCTTGCTGACAGGGGGTAGCTACACCTTC
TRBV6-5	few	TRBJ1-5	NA	CASSELRGDQPQHF	TGTGCCAGCAGTGAACTAAGGGGCGATCAGCCCCAGCATTTT
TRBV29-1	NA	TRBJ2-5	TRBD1	CSVLGQVAQETQYF	TGCAGCGTTCTCGGACAGGTAGCCCAAGAGACCCAGTACTTC
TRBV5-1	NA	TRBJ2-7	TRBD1	CASSLTGGYEQYF	TGCGCCAGCAGCTTAACAGGGGGGTACGAGCAGTACTTC
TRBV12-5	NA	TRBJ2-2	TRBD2	CASGLAPSSGRAFTGELFF	TGTGCTAGTGGTTTGGCACCGTCTAGCGGGAGGGCCTTCACCGGGGAGCTGTTTTTT
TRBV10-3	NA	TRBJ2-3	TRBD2	CAISRTSGSTDTQYF	TGTGCCATCAGCCGGACTAGCGGTAGCACAGATACGCAGTATTTT
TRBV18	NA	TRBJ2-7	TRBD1	CASSPPGTVSSYEQYF	TGTGCCAGCTCACCACCGGGGACAGTAAGCTCCTACGAGCAGTACTTC
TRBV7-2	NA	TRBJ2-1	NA	CASTPSMGRNEQFF	TGTGCCAGCACCCCTAGTATGGGGAGGAATGAGCAGTTCTTC
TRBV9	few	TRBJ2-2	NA	CASSVWNWAADPTGELFF	TGTGCCAGCAGCGTATGGAACTGGGCAGCAGACCCCACCGGGGAGCTGTTTTTT
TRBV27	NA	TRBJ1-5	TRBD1	CASSPGQGSGHQPQHF	TGTGCCAGCAGTCCGGGACAGGGGTCTGGTCATCAGCCCCAGCATTTT
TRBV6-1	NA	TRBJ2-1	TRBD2	CASSDSGGQSRNEQFF	TGTGCCAGCAGTGACAGCGGGGGACAAAGTAGAAATGAGCAGTTCTTC
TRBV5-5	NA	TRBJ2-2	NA	CASSLDSLNTGELFF	TGTGCCAGCAGCTTGGACAGCTTAAACACCGGGGAGCTGTTTTTT
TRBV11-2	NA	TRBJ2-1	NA	CASSISLSLSYNEQFF	TGTGCCAGCAGCATTAGCCTTTCCCTCTCCTACAATGAGCAGTTCTTC
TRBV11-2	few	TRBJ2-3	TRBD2	CASSPRTSRADTQYF	TGTGCCAGCAGCCCCCGGACTAGTAGAGCGGATACGCAGTATTTT
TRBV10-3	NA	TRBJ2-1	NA	CAISAEDNEQFF	TGTGCCATCAGTGCTGAGGACAATGAGCAGTTCTTC
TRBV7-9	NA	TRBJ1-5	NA	CASSLPGNQPQHF	TGTGCCAGCAGCTTGCCAGGCAATCAGCCCCAGCATTTT
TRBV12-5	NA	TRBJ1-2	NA	CASVPSGSEVYGYTF	TGTGCTAGTGTCCCGAGCGGGAGCGAAGTTTATGGCTACACCTTC
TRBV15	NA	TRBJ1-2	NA	CATSRDLRGVPYGYTF	TGTGCCACCAGCAGAGATCTACGGGGGGTGCCCTATGGCTACACCTTC
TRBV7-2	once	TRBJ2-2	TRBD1	CASSRSGTGGTGELFF	TGTGCCAGCAGCCGTTCCGGGACAGGGGGCACCGGGGAGCTGTTTTTT
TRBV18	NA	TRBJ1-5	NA	CASSRQDSNQPQHF	TGTGCCAGCTCACGGCAGGATAGCAATCAGCCCCAGCATTTT
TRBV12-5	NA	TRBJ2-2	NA	CASGLGPWPDNTGELFF	TGTGCTAGTGGTTTGGGCCCCTGGCCCGATAACACCGGGGAGCTGTTTTTT
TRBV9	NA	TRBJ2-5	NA	CASSAGQPKWEIQYF	TGTGCCAGCAGCGCCGGACAGCCAAAGTGGGAGATCCAGTACTTC
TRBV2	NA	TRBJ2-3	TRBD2	CASKGLARSDTQYF	TGTGCCAGCAAGGGACTAGCGAGGTCAGATACGCAGTATTTT
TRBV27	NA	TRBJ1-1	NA	CASSYREDTEAFF	TGTGCCAGCAGTTATAGGGAGGACACTGAAGCTTTCTTT
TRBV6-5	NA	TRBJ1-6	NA	CASRIRTVNSPLHF	TGTGCCAGCAGGATACGGACAGTAAATTCACCCCTCCACTTT
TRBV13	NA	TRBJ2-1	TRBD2	CASSQGLAGDNEQFF	TGTGCCAGCAGCCAGGGACTAGCGGGGGACAATGAGCAGTTCTTC
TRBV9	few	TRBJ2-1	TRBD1	CASRAGTGLGYEQFF	TGTGCCAGCAGGGCCGGGACAGGCCTCGGGTATGAGCAGTTCTTC
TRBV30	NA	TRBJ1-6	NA	CAWSVATHSPLHF	TGTGCCTGGAGTGTAGCAACGCATTCACCCCTCCACTTT
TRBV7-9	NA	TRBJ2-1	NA	CASRRGSEYDEQFF	TGTGCCAGCAGACGGGGGTCCGAGTACGATGAGCAGTTCTTC
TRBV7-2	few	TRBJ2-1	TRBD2	CASSPGLAGNNEQFF	TGTGCCAGCAGCCCCGGACTAGCGGGGAACAATGAGCAGTTCTTC
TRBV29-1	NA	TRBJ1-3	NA	CSVVPSGTPSSGNTIYF	TGCAGCGTCGTACCGTCGGGGACACCCAGCTCTGGAAACACCATATATTTT
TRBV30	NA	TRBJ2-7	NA	CAWRPGENYEQYF	TGTGCCTGGAGGCCGGGAGAAAACTACGAGCAGTACTTC
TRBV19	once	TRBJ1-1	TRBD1	CASSPVFDRGGHTEAFF	TGTGCCAGTAGTCCCGTATTCGACAGGGGAGGACACACTGAAGCTTTCTTT
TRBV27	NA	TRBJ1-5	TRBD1	CASSSTGGNQPQHF	TGTGCCAGCAGCTCTACAGGGGGCAATCAGCCCCAGCATTTT
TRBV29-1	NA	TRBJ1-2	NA	CSVVKLGETYGYTF	TGCAGCGTAGTCAAATTGGGAGAGACCTATGGCTACACCTTC
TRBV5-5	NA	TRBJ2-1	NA	CASSLLSGLYNEQFF	TGTGCCAGCAGCCTGCTGAGCGGATTATACAATGAGCAGTTCTTC
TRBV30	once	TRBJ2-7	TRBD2	CAWSQAPSGRAHEQYF	TGTGCCTGGAGTCAGGCCCCTAGCGGGAGGGCCCACGAGCAGTACTTC
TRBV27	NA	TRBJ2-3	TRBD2	CASSLLAGGTDTQYF	TGTGCCAGCAGTTTACTGGCGGGAGGCACAGATACGCAGTATTTT
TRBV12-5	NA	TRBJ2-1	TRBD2	CASGLGSGASYNEQFF	TGTGCTAGTGGTTTGGGTAGCGGGGCTTCCTACAATGAGCAGTTCTTC
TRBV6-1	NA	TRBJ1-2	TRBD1	CAIRTGDSYGYTF	TGTGCCATAAGGACAGGGGATTCCTATGGCTACACCTTC
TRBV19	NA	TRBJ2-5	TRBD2	CASSIQRGLGETQYF	TGTGCCAGTAGTATCCAGCGGGGGCTCGGAGAGACCCAGTACTTC
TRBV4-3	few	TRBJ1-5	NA	CASSQDSSGKSNQPQHF	TGCGCCAGCAGCCAAGATAGTTCAGGGAAAAGCAATCAGCCCCAGCATTTT
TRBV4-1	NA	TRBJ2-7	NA	CASSQGAGRATYEQYF	TGCGCCAGCAGCCAGGGGGCGGGTAGGGCTACCTACGAGCAGTACTTC
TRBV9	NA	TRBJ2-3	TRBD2	CASSVVSGGGTDTQYF	TGTGCCAGCAGCGTAGTTAGCGGGGGGGGCACAGATACGCAGTATTTT
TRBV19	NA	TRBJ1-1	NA	CASSAGLTNTEAFF	TGTGCCAGTAGTGCGGGACTGACGAACACTGAAGCTTTCTTT
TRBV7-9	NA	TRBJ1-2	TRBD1	CASSPFGTGAFGYTF	TGTGCCAGCAGCCCTTTTGGGACAGGGGCTTTTGGCTACACCTTC